Included here is one TCR beta chain sequence, with context. The sample has other DNA sequences that encode this CDR3 too. Using immunoSEQ multiplex PCR, the repertoire was profiled, and TCRdb retains in-frame clones only, with some absent. The sample holds millions of clones, approximately 94% seen once. The entry originates in a study of shared clonotypes between healthy human individuals. Only CD45RO-negative cells positively selected for CCR7 counted as naive CD8 cells, so terminally differentiated effector memory CD45RA+ cells were excluded. This sequence originates from a man aged 18 to 30 in good health. Material: naive CD8+ T cells sorted from blood.

The CDR3 nucleotides are TGCGCCAGCAGCCAAGGACTAGCAGGGTCCTACGAGCAGTACTTC. It codes for CASSQGLAGSYEQYF. The chain has TRBV4-1 and TRBJ2-7; 7 nucleotides align to TRBD2. Trimming removed 1 base from V and 1 base from J; junction bases left unmatched: 4. CDR1 and CDR2 (germline): MGHRA, YSYEKL. The CDR3 consists of 15 residues.